This T cell receptor (beta chain) was found in a study of T cell responses to AZD1222 COVID-19 vaccine. Study details: Investigators merged groups given second doses at roughly 4 or roughly 12 weeks.

Using immunoSEQ multiplex PCR, the repertoire was profiled, and TCRdb retains in-frame clones only, with some absent. In the table there are 95,000 to 110,000 clones, roughly 89% of which are singletons. This CDR3 spans 16 amino acids. The J segment lost 1 base and the V segment lost 6 bases, leaving 7 bases of the junction unmatched. Germline-derived CDR1 and CDR2 are MNHEY and SVGEGT. Whole-study results and caveats: Clonal diversity was possibly underestimated, and the donors were mostly white British, with more females.

Points on this clone: Its antigen is unknown.

The sequence was obtained from an adult in good health. The sample consisted of peripheral blood, taken on day 0 of AZD1222 vaccination. This chain joins TRBV6-2 or TRBV6-3 and TRBJ1-5; 9 bases map to TRBD1. CDR3 sequence: CASSRTGGVSNQPQHF. The DNA of the CDR3 is TGTGCCAGCAGCCGAACAGGGGGCGTCAGCAATCAGCCCCAGCATTTT.